The subject of this entry is one T cell receptor beta chain. This clonotype was detected a few times. The clone's antigen remains unknown. Qualities for individual bases were not recorded, and no much larger clone is one base off. This record belongs to a study of response to subunit inactivated influenza vaccine (dated by TCRdb to 2017 to 2018). Background on the whole study: Deep quantitative profiling of the T cell receptor repertoire was used in the study to follow responses to a trivalent subunit inactivated influenza vaccine. The study at large found these results: It was suggested by the authors that each seasonal influenza vaccination may recruit only a limited number of new T cells.

The trim is 6 bases for V and 0 bases for J, with a gap of 18 bases between the germline ends. The CDR3 measures 16 amino acids from cysteine to phenylalanine. Just CDR3 DNA is preserved here, 48 bases in frame from base 1. Via the germline V gene (reference sequence), CDR1 is DFQATT and CDR2 SNEGSKA. The library was prepared using RT-PCR. TCRdb shows the sequencer as Illumina HiSeq 2500. Starting from the raw public reads, TCRdb applied fastp trimming at Q25, assembled clones with MiXCR and retained in-frame beta chains. Each entry is one CDR3 protein sequence, shown with its most common DNA and genes. In all, the sample holds fewer than 600,000 distinct CDR3 sequences, and roughly 7.6% of those were seen once. The ten largest clones add up to under 15% of the sample.

Here the sequenced sample was PBMCs from blood, taken around 25 months after vaccination. The TCR comes from a man between 50 and 75 years old who received an inactivated influenza vaccine. Donor details come from another sample of the same person, matched by shared clones. Rearrangement joined TRBV20-1 to TRBJ1-5; the D gene is unclear. The CDR3 corresponds to CSADPDGSYSNQPQHF. The DNA is as follows: TGCAGTGCCGATCCGGACGGGTCTTATAGCAATCAGCCCCAGCATTTT.